This passage covers 15 T cell receptor beta chains from one sample sequenced in a study of blood T cell repertoires in COVID-19. TCRdb's copy holds only in-frame clones and misses some; the assay was immunoSEQ multiplex PCR. This table holds approximately 71,000 clones, just over 85% found once. Specimen: peripheral blood. These receptors were collected from a human donor in a cohort sampled during active COVID-19.

The rearrangement joins TRBV29-1 to TRBJ2-5, with D possibly matching TRBD1 (5 bases). The CDR3 extends over 13 amino acids. V gave up 0 bases and J gave up 2 bases, with 7 bases separating them. Looked up from germline, CDR1 is SQVTM and CDR2 is ANQGSEA. This chain's CDR3 is CSVEDDSQETQYF. CDR3 sequence (DNA): TGCAGCGTTGAAGACGACAGTCAAGAGACCCAGTACTTC.

The V call is TRBV12-3 or TRBV12-4, the J call TRBJ2-7; 8 bases map to TRBD2. Germline trimming cut 6 bases from V and 6 bases from J; bases unmatched to any gene: 7. This CDR3 has 13 residues. The CDR3 DNA reads TGTGCCAGCAGCGAGGGACTAGTGCGCGAGCAGTACTTC. Protein product: CASSEGLVREQYF.

This clone has more than one count but fewer than ten. The V gene is TRBV25-1, the J gene TRBJ1-6; TRBD1 is a possible D gene (5 bases). V was shortened by 2 bases and J by 8 bases, with 10 bases between the two germline ends. Germline V CDR1 and CDR2: MGHDK, SYGVNS. This CDR3 region has 14 residues. The CDR3 bases are TGTGCCAGCAGTGAAGGCAGGGTTGATTCACCCCTCCACTTT. Translated, it gives CASSEGRVDSPLHF. The entire variable domain, with the rest obtained from reference TRBV25-1 and TRBJ1-6, is as follows: EADIYQTPRYLVIGTGKKITLECSQTMGHDKMYWYQQDPGMELHLIHYSYGVNSTEKGDLSSESTVSRIRTEHFPLTLESARPSHTSQYLCASSEGRVDSPLHFGNGTRLTVT.

This clone was counted once. The chain recombines TRBV7-2 with TRBJ1-5; D is ambiguous. CDR1 is SGHTA, CDR2 FQGNSA, per germline. Trimming shortened V by 5 bases and J by 6 bases, and 20 bases separated the two germline ends. The CDR3 sequence is 16 residues long. The CDR3 DNA reads as TGTGCCAGCAGCCCTCGAACATACGGGTTACGTCAGCCCCAGCATTTT. As protein: CASSPRTYGLRQPQHF.

The count of this clone is one. This chain connects TRBV7-9 to TRBJ1-4; D is uncertain. Trimming stripped 0 bases from V and 8 bases from J, with 16 bases between. The CDR3 is made up of 16 amino acids. Germline V lookup: CDR1 SEHNR, CDR2 FQNEAQ (reference sequence). The CDR3 region is CASSLAMGNRREKLFF. CDR3 in DNA: TGTGCCAGCAGCTTAGCGATGGGTAATCGGAGAGAAAAACTGTTTTTT.

The chain combines TRBV5-4 with TRBJ1-1, with D perhaps matching TRBD1 (6 bases). The CDR3 has 15 amino acids. V shed 1 base and J shed 4 bases, with 14 bases lying between them. Germline assignment: CDR1 SGHNT and CDR2 YYREEE (reference sequence). As DNA, the CDR3 is TGTGCCAGCAGCTTGCCCCCAGGGGAAAGCACTGAAGCTTTCTTT. Its translation is CASSLPPGESTEAFF.

The rearrangement links TRBV19 to TRBJ1-5, with D perhaps matching TRBD1 (5 bases). The CDR3 runs 18 residues. V lost 3 bases and J 0 bases, leaving 18 bases between the germline ends. CDR1 is LNHDA and CDR2 is SQIVND in the germline V gene (reference sequence). The CDR3 bases are TGTGCCAGTAGTATGGACCTAGGGGAATCCTATAGCAATCAGCCCCAGCATTTT. This sequence encodes CASSMDLGESYSNQPQHF.

This sequence joins TRBV7-2 and TRBJ2-4; TRBD1 matches 9 bases. Trimming at V came to 5 bases and at J to 8 bases, leaving 10 bases not matched to a gene. This CDR3 is 15 amino acids long. The germline CDR1 and CDR2 sequences are SGHTA and FQGNSA. This chain's CDR3 is CASSPGQGIVDIQYF. The DNA of the CDR3 is TGTGCCAGCAGCCCTGGACAGGGGATAGTGGACATTCAGTACTTC.

This clone was observed a single time. The sample contains more than one DNA sequence encoding this CDR3. The V call is TRBV19, the J call TRBJ1-6, with 9 bases aligning to TRBD1. The CDR3 is 15 residues long. V lost 5 bases to trimming and J lost 4 bases; unmatched junction nucleotides: 3. Per germline, CDR1 LNHDA and CDR2 SQIVND (reference sequence). CDR3 amino acids: CASSHRGHYNSPLHF. The CDR3 nucleotides are TGTGCCAGTAGTCACAGGGGGCATTATAATTCACCCCTCCACTTT. The variable domain in full, with the rest retrieved from reference TRBV19 and TRBJ1-6, is DGGITQSPKYLFRKEGQNVTLSCEQNLNHDAMYWYRQDPGQGLRLIYYSQIVNDFQKGDIAEGYSVSREKKESFPLTVTSAQKNPTAFYLCASSHRGHYNSPLHFGNGTRLTVT.

This rearrangement joins TRBV6-1 to TRBJ2-7, with a weak D call TRBD1 (6 bases). V was trimmed by 1 base and J by 4 bases, leaving 8 bases between them. The CDR3 runs 13 residues. CDR1 and CDR2 from the germline V gene are MNHNS and SASEGT. CDR3 sequence (DNA): TGTGCCAGCAGTGAAGGGGGGCGGTACGAGCAGTACTTC. This gives the protein CASSEGGRYEQYF.

For the CDR3, the DNA is TGTGCCAGCAGCTTAGGTGATAGCGGGAGTTTTTTCGGCTACGAGCAGTACTTC. This gives the protein CASSLGDSGSFFGYEQYF. The rearrangement joins TRBV11-2 to TRBJ2-7; 9 positions agree with TRBD2. CDR1 and CDR2 (germline): SGHAT, FQNNGV. CDR3 length: 18 residues. The V segment lost 1 base and the J segment 3 bases; nucleotides outside the gene matches: 13.

V usage is TRBV18 and J usage is TRBJ1-6, with 8 nucleotides matching TRBD1. This CDR3 spans 14 amino acids. The V segment lost 6 bases and the J segment 10 bases; nucleotides outside the gene matches: 8. From germline, CDR1 is KGHSH and CDR2 LQKENI. The CDR3 sequence is CASSPRQGSSPLHF. In nucleotides, the CDR3 is TGTGCCAGCTCCCCTCGACAGGGGAGCTCACCCCTCCACTTT.

This chain joins TRBV11-3 and TRBJ2-1; 9 positions agree with TRBD2. The germline CDR1 and CDR2 sequences are SGHNT and YENEEA. The CDR3 runs to 17 residues. V lost 1 base, J lost 6 bases, and 10 bases stayed unmatched. The DNA of the CDR3 is TGTGCCAGCAGCTTAGGAGGGCGGGAGGGGATTCGCAATGAGCAGTTCTTC. Translating it yields CASSLGGREGIRNEQFF. Full variable domain (rest looked up from reference TRBV11-3 and TRBJ2-1): EAGVVQSPRYKIIEKKQPVAFWCNPISGHNTLYWYLQNLGQGPELLIRYENEEAVDDSQLPKDRFSAERLKGVDSTLKIQPAELGDSAVYLCASSLGGREGIRNEQFFGPGTRLTVL.

The chain uses TRBV21-1 and TRBJ2-3; the D call TRBD2 from the table was never checked on the DNA. TRBV21-1 is given as a pseudogene. The CDR3 runs 16 residues. The CDR3 region has the DNA TGTGCCAGCAGCAAAGGGGTGGGAGAGACCACAGATACGCAGTATTTT. Translation: CASSKGVGETTDTQYF.

The chain couples TRBV23-1 to TRBJ1-4, with 9 bases lining up with TRBD1. TRBV23-1 is assigned to the ORF class and has an uncertain function. The CDR3 is made up of 20 amino acids. Trimming at V came to 3 bases and at J to 1 base, leaving 15 bases not matched to a gene. CDR3 protein: CASSHGSRTGARGTNEKLFF. CDR3 DNA: TGCGCCAGCAGTCACGGATCTCGGACAGGGGCGCGGGGAACTAATGAAAAACTGTTTTTT.